Sequencing of this T cell receptor beta chain was carried out in a study of cytomegalovirus exposure and HLA in healthy donors. CDR1 and CDR2 (germline): SGHRS, YFSETQ. V lost 4 bases to trimming and J lost 15 bases; unmatched junction nucleotides: 7. The CDR3 has 12 residues. Amplification used 60 Vbeta primers and 13 Jbeta primers. Generated by immunoSEQ multiplex PCR, the TCRdb table keeps only in-frame clones and is missing some. The sample lists about 94,000 clones, about 7.6% seen once, with 2% to 2.5% in the top ten. General observations from the study: HLA-A and HLA-B allele assignments for most subjects were reportedly predicted accurately using TCR beta sequences. Later genetic work tied a missense DCLRE1C variant to beta-chain V and J trimming.

In this sample, this clone turned up a few times. No antigen is known for it. The clonotype comes from a man in his fifties in good health and CMV-seronegative. V usage is TRBV5-1 and J usage is TRBJ2-1; 10 bases are shared with TRBD2. Sequencing was done on a sample of PBMCs. The CDR3: CASSLGTSAWFF. In nucleotides, the CDR3 is TGCGCCAGCAGCCTCGGGACTAGCGCGTGGTTCTTC.